The subject of this entry is one T cell receptor beta chain. Its antigen remains unknown. The source of the sample is a study of cytotoxic CD8 clonotypes in ibrutinib-treated CLL. Assay: immunoSEQ multiplex PCR; the TCRdb copy retains only in-frame clones and omits some. The repertoire holds 150,000 to 250,000 clones, with over 60% as singletons. Findings of the study overall: Sustained-remission and progressing patients' sampling times differed. The study found clonality rose at ibrutinib response, then fell toward baseline at progression. Patients showed higher baseline clonality than age-matched healthy donors, and it tracked circulating CD8+ T-cell counts.

This sequence was found in a human donor with chronic lymphocytic leukemia. The sequencing used PBMCs, collected after 24 months of ibrutinib treatment.

This chain's CDR3 is CASSFTRWRGYTF. The CDR3 DNA follows: TGTGCCAGCAGTTTTACGCGATGGAGGGGCTACACCTTC. The J gene is TRBJ1-2, the V gene TRBV27; D is unresolved. The V end was cut by 3 bases, the J end by 8 bases, with 13 bases between. Germline CDR1 is MNHEY and CDR2 is SMNVEV (reference sequence). The CDR3 runs to 13 residues.